The clone carrying this T cell receptor beta chain was counted a few times. Original methodology: Amplifying reference gene primers gave estimates of nucleated cell counts. Using immunoSEQ multiplex PCR, the repertoire was profiled, and TCRdb retains in-frame clones only, with some absent. From that table come the V and J calls and clone size; the DNA was used to work out D and trimming. The repertoire holds 200,000 to 250,000 clones, with over 80% as singletons. Germline V gene data show CDR1 as SEHNR and CDR2 as FQNEAQ (reference sequence). This CDR3 comprises 13 residues. V gave up 4 bases and J gave up 4 bases; unmatched junction bases: 1. A Seattle source enrolled patients during active infection and followed them longitudinally. This sample was included in a study of blood T cell repertoires in COVID-19. As for the study in general: The United States, Italy and Spain supplied acute and convalescent COVID-19 samples. Sources were T cells, B-cell-depleted T cells, or PBMCs; the material itself was cDNA or gDNA.

The sequence came from a man aged 25 to 40 with COVID-19, enrolled during active disease. The sequencing input was peripheral blood. The V gene is TRBV7-9, the J gene TRBJ1-1; 9 bases are shared with TRBD1. CDR3 coding DNA: TGTGCCAGCAGCTCGGACAGGGGCACTGAAGCTTTCTTT. Its translation: CASSSDRGTEAFF.